This note documents a single T cell receptor (beta chain) sequence. J gave up 1 base and V 6 bases, and 8 bases lay outside the gene matches. The CDR3 is 17 amino acids. Per germline, CDR1 MDHEN and CDR2 SYDVKM. TCRdb keeps only in-frame clones here, not all; method: immunoSEQ multiplex PCR. The sample contains 71,000 or so clones, approximately 93% of which appear only once. This entry comes from a study of cytomegalovirus exposure and HLA in healthy donors. The chain links TRBV28 to TRBJ2-6; 8 bases map to TRBD1. The receptor was isolated from a young woman in good health and CMV-seropositive. The specimen sequenced was PBMCs. CDR3 loop: CASRSWDRRSGANVLTF. DNA of the CDR3: TGTGCCAGCAGGTCTTGGGACAGGCGGTCTGGGGCCAACGTCCTGACTTTC.